This T cell receptor beta chain stems from a study of shared clonotypes between healthy human individuals. Study-level results: Approximately 4.5% was the fraction of naive CD4 clonotypes found shared across several donors. In having few donors, the study represented limited genetic and exposure-history diversity.

Sorted-subset replicate PCR reactions were performed with approximately 0.2 ug DNA, corresponding to some 32,000 T cell genomes. Libraries were prepared by immunoSEQ multiplex PCR; TCRdb keeps only in-frame clonotypes and omits some of them. Of approximately 1.9 million clones listed, approximately 92% are singletons. Points on this clone: The antigen is undetermined.

The naive CD8 fraction comprised CD45RO-negative cells positively selected for CCR7 and excluded terminally differentiated effector memory CD45RA+ cells. Sequenced material: naive CD8+ T cells from PBMCs. The sequence derives from a young man in good health. Some clones in this sample may be carry-over from other donors' samples.

CDR3 sequence reads: CASRTSGDNEQFF. The CDR3 region has the DNA TGTGCCAGCAGAACTAGCGGGGACAATGAGCAGTTCTTC. This chain connects TRBV5-6 to TRBJ2-1, with 10 bases identical to TRBD2. V shed 5 bases and J 5 bases; nucleotides not matched to a gene: 1. The CDR3 is 13 residues long. The V gene's germline CDR1 is SGHDT and CDR2 YYEEEE.